The entry below gives a single T cell receptor (beta chain) sequence along with its context. The data belong to a study of cytomegalovirus exposure and HLA in healthy donors. Germline V gene data show CDR1 as MDHEN and CDR2 as SYDVKM. V lost 3 bases and J lost 3; bases outside the gene matches: 10. There are 17 residues in the CDR3. The donors were part of the validation cohort of 120 subjects. That cohort was separate from the first cohort, which comprised 700 or so subjects. The table came from immunoSEQ multiplex PCR; TCRdb's copy has only in-frame clones and leaves some out. The top ten clones hold approximately 2.9% of a sample with over 200,000 clones, approximately 86% of them seen once.

Sequenced material: PBMCs. V usage is TRBV28 and J usage is TRBJ2-1; 8 nucleotides align to TRBD2. This clonotype was sampled from a woman aged 18-29 years in good health and CMV-seronegative. The CDR3 coding sequence is TGTGCCAGCAGTTTTAGCGGGACCTTCCCCAACTACAATGAGCAGTTCTTC. Residues: CASSFSGTFPNYNEQFF.